The rows below give T cell receptor beta chains drawn from one sample of a study of control samples from healthy donors and cancer patients. Measured with immunoSEQ multiplex PCR; TCRdb has only the in-frame clones, and not every one. This table has 170,000 or so clones, 75% to 95% appearing once. Specimen: blood. The receptor source for this set is a woman between 40 and 50 years old in good health. The CDR3 runs from the conserved cysteine through the conserved F or W. The D gene is left open where the match is weak. Rows may omit the clone size; those that give it use once, few, many or a size class.

size: .
J: TRBJ1-3
V: TRBV5-1
D: .
CDR3: CASSLGSAGTGNTIYF
DNA: TGCGCCAGCAGCTTGGGGTCCGCAGGGACTGGAAACACCATATATTTT

size: .
J: TRBJ1-6
V: TRBV10-1
D: .
CDR3: CASSEGYNSPLHF
DNA: TGCGCCAGCAGTGAAGGCTATAATTCACCCCTCCACTTT

size: .
J: TRBJ2-3
V: TRBV5-4
D: .
CDR3: CASSLGGGVNTDTQYF
DNA: TGTGCCAGCAGCTTGGGAGGGGGGGTGAACACAGATACGCAGTATTTT

size: .
J: TRBJ2-2
V: TRBV11-2
D: .
CDR3: CASSFVGPGELFF
DNA: TGTGCCAGCAGCTTTGTGGGGCCCGGGGAGCTGTTTTTT

size: .
J: TRBJ1-2
V: TRBV24-1
D: .
CDR3: CATSDYTGTYGYTF
DNA: TGTGCCACCAGTGATTATACAGGGACCTATGGCTACACCTTC

size: .
J: TRBJ1-5
V: TRBV6-5
D: TRBD1
CDR3: CASSLGQDSNQPQHF
DNA: TGTGCCAGCAGTCTCGGACAGGATAGCAATCAGCCCCAGCATTTT

size: .
J: TRBJ2-3
V: TRBV4-1
D: .
CDR3: CASNNNGATDTQYF
DNA: TGCGCCAGCAATAATAACGGGGCCACAGATACGCAGTATTTT

size: .
J: TRBJ1-5
V: TRBV5-6
D: .
CDR3: CASSSEGLGPQHF
DNA: TGTGCCAGCAGCTCGGAGGGCCTCGGCCCCCAGCATTTT

size: .
J: TRBJ1-3
V: TRBV5-1
D: TRBD1
CDR3: CASSQGQGANTIYF
DNA: TGCGCCAGCAGCCAGGGACAGGGGGCGAACACCATATATTTT

size: .
J: TRBJ1-1
V: TRBV27
D: TRBD1
CDR3: CASIRLGDRSNTEAFF
DNA: TGTGCCAGCATTCGGCTCGGGGACAGGTCAAACACTGAAGCTTTCTTT

size: .
J: TRBJ1-2
V: TRBV13
D: TRBD1
CDR3: CASSLQGDYGYTF
DNA: TGTGCCAGCAGCTTACAGGGGGACTATGGCTACACCTTC

size: .
J: TRBJ2-5
V: TRBV5-1
D: .
CDR3: CASSRGDLYQETQYF
DNA: TGCGCCAGCAGCAGGGGGGACCTGTACCAAGAGACCCAGTACTTC

size: .
J: TRBJ1-1
V: TRBV19
D: .
CDR3: CASSIDYNTEAFF
DNA: TGTGCCAGTAGTATAGATTATAACACTGAAGCTTTCTTT

size: .
J: TRBJ1-5
V: TRBV6-1
D: .
CDR3: CASSETGQGNQPQHF
DNA: TGTGCCAGCAGTGAAACGGGGCAGGGCAATCAGCCCCAGCATTTT

size: .
J: TRBJ1-5
V: TRBV12-3/TRBV12-4
D: .
CDR3: CASSKGEQPQHF
DNA: TGTGCCAGCAGTAAAGGGGAACAGCCCCAGCATTTT

size: .
J: TRBJ2-1
V: TRBV5-6
D: .
CDR3: CASSVEARGGVNEQFF
DNA: TGTGCCAGCAGCGTCGAAGCCAGGGGGGGTGTCAATGAGCAGTTCTTC

size: .
J: TRBJ2-7
V: TRBV7-2
D: .
CDR3: CASSFGAGAISYEQYF
DNA: TGTGCCAGCAGCTTCGGCGCAGGGGCTATTTCCTACGAGCAGTACTTC

size: .
J: TRBJ1-2
V: TRBV18
D: TRBD1
CDR3: CASSLFGQGNGYTF
DNA: TGTGCCAGCTCCCTTTTTGGACAGGGAAATGGCTACACCTTC

size: .
J: TRBJ1-5
V: TRBV18
D: .
CDR3: CASSPTSDYSNQPQHF
DNA: TGTGCCAGCTCACCAACGTCAGACTATAGCAATCAGCCCCAGCATTTT

size: .
J: TRBJ2-3
V: TRBV11-2
D: .
CDR3: CASSLTQDTQYF
DNA: TGTGCCAGCAGCCTAACACAAGATACGCAGTATTTT

size: .
J: TRBJ2-2
V: TRBV11-2
D: TRBD2
CDR3: CASSFERGGRDTGELFF
DNA: TGTGCCAGCAGCTTTGAGCGGGGGGGCCGAGACACCGGGGAGCTGTTTTTT

size: few
J: TRBJ1-5
V: TRBV2
D: TRBD1
CDR3: CASSPTGVSQPQHF
DNA: TGTGCCAGCAGTCCGACAGGGGTAAGTCAGCCCCAGCATTTT

size: .
J: TRBJ1-1
V: TRBV2
D: TRBD1
CDR3: CASQTGQNTEAFF
DNA: TGTGCCAGCCAGACAGGGCAGAACACTGAAGCTTTCTTT

size: .
J: TRBJ2-3
V: TRBV18
D: .
CDR3: CASSAPTAGITDTQYF
DNA: TGTGCCAGCTCAGCGCCGACGGCCGGAATCACAGATACGCAGTATTTT

size: once
J: TRBJ2-3
V: TRBV7-3
D: .
CDR3: CASSLPEGTQYF
DNA: TGTGCCAGCAGCTTACCGGAGGGGACGCAGTATTTT

size: .
J: TRBJ2-1
V: TRBV6-1
D: .
CDR3: CASSESPSGTDFYNEQFF
DNA: TGTGCCAGCAGTGAAAGCCCCTCCGGGACGGACTTTTACAATGAGCAGTTCTTC

size: .
J: TRBJ1-5
V: TRBV6-7
D: .
CDR3: CASSYSNRTSDQPQHF
DNA: TGTGCCAGCAGTTACTCGAACAGGACTTCCGATCAGCCCCAGCATTTT

size: .
J: TRBJ2-3
V: TRBV29-1
D: TRBD2
CDR3: CSVVVAGGSTDTQYF
DNA: TGCAGCGTTGTTGTAGCGGGGGGCAGCACAGATACGCAGTATTTT

size: few
J: TRBJ1-5
V: TRBV15
D: .
CDR3: CATSREQNQPQHF
DNA: TGTGCCACCAGCAGAGAACAGAATCAGCCCCAGCATTTT

size: .
J: TRBJ1-1
V: TRBV5-5
D: .
CDR3: CASSLGQFTEAFF
DNA: TGTGCCAGCAGCCTAGGACAGTTCACTGAAGCTTTCTTT

size: .
J: TRBJ2-7
V: TRBV12-3/TRBV12-4
D: .
CDR3: CASSLVGRNEQYF
DNA: TGTGCCAGCAGTTTAGTTGGGAGGAACGAGCAGTACTTC

size: .
J: TRBJ2-5
V: TRBV7-3
D: .
CDR3: CASSLVGAETQYF
DNA: TGTGCCAGCAGCTTGGTGGGTGCGGAGACCCAGTACTTC

size: once
J: TRBJ2-1
V: TRBV5-1
D: .
CDR3: CASSLAGLRPYNEQFF
DNA: TGCGCCAGCAGCTTGGCAGGGCTTCGTCCCTACAATGAGCAGTTCTTC

size: .
J: TRBJ2-7
V: TRBV5-8
D: .
CDR3: CASSLAKGYEQYF
DNA: TGTGCCAGCAGCTTGGCAAAGGGCTACGAGCAGTACTTC

size: .
J: TRBJ2-5
V: TRBV23-1
D: TRBD2
CDR3: CASSPRRGTSGGREETQYF
DNA: TGCGCCAGCAGTCCCCGCCGCGGGACTAGCGGGGGGCGGGAAGAGACCCAGTACTTC

size: .
J: TRBJ2-1
V: TRBV29-1
D: TRBD1
CDR3: CSFLDREKYNEQFF
DNA: TGCAGCTTCCTGGACAGGGAGAAGTACAATGAGCAGTTCTTC

size: .
J: TRBJ1-2
V: TRBV6-5
D: TRBD1
CDR3: CASSRDRAHYGYTF
DNA: TGTGCCAGCAGCCGCGACAGGGCCCACTATGGCTACACCTTC

size: .
J: TRBJ1-5
V: TRBV6-5
D: .
CDR3: CASNWGFNQPQHF
DNA: TGTGCCAGCAATTGGGGATTCAATCAGCCCCAGCATTTT

size: .
J: TRBJ1-5
V: TRBV5-5
D: .
CDR3: CASGRQADSNQPQHF
DNA: TGTGCCAGCGGCCGACAGGCCGATAGCAATCAGCCCCAGCATTTT

size: .
J: TRBJ1-6
V: TRBV12-5
D: .
CDR3: CASGSRVGTVNSPLHF
DNA: TGTGCTAGTGGTTCCCGGGTGGGGACCGTTAATTCACCCCTCCACTTT

size: .
J: TRBJ2-1
V: TRBV6-1
D: TRBD1
CDR3: CASSEGDLGRGINEQFF
DNA: TGTGCCAGCAGTGAAGGGGACCTAGGCAGGGGGATCAATGAGCAGTTCTTC

size: .
J: TRBJ2-1
V: TRBV3-1/TRBV3-2
D: .
CDR3: CASSQEGATNEQFF
DNA: TGTGCCAGCAGCCAAGAGGGGGCCACCAATGAGCAGTTCTTC

size: once
J: TRBJ2-4
V: TRBV9
D: .
CDR3: CASGGGSGNIQYF
DNA: TGTGCCAGCGGAGGGGGTTCCGGTAACATTCAGTACTTC

size: once
J: TRBJ2-3
V: TRBV5-1
D: TRBD1
CDR3: CASSAAGQGALDTQYF
DNA: TGCGCCAGCAGCGCCGCGGGACAGGGGGCACTGGATACGCAGTATTTT

size: .
J: TRBJ2-7
V: TRBV5-1
D: TRBD1
CDR3: CASRTETGFYEQYF
DNA: TGCGCCAGCAGAACCGAGACAGGGTTCTACGAGCAGTACTTC

size: .
J: TRBJ1-1
V: TRBV7-8
D: .
CDR3: CASSQQGGNTEAFF
DNA: TGTGCCAGCAGCCAACAGGGCGGGAACACTGAAGCTTTCTTT

size: once
J: TRBJ1-5
V: TRBV30
D: .
CDR3: CAWSRVKGSNQPQHF
DNA: TGTGCCTGGAGCCGAGTTAAGGGTAGCAATCAGCCCCAGCATTTT

size: .
J: TRBJ2-7
V: TRBV6-4
D: TRBD1
CDR3: CASSEVGDRGEQYF
DNA: TGTGCCAGCAGTGAGGTCGGGGACAGGGGCGAGCAGTACTTC

size: .
J: TRBJ2-5
V: TRBV7-9
D: .
CDR3: CASSLEFTDGTELETQYF
DNA: TGTGCCAGCAGCTTAGAGTTTACTGATGGGACGGAGCTGGAGACCCAGTACTTC

size: .
J: TRBJ2-2
V: TRBV5-4
D: .
CDR3: CASSLTNTGELFF
DNA: TGTGCCAGCAGCTTGACGAACACCGGGGAGCTGTTTTTT

size: .
J: TRBJ2-7
V: TRBV2
D: .
CDR3: CASSEGGEQYF
DNA: TGTGCCAGCAGTGAAGGGGGCGAGCAGTACTTC

size: .
J: TRBJ2-1
V: TRBV3-1/TRBV3-2
D: .
CDR3: CASSQDLVSGGPDTSYNEQFF
DNA: TGTGCCAGCAGCCAAGATCTAGTATCAGGCGGACCCGATACCTCCTACAATGAGCAGTTCTTC

size: .
J: TRBJ2-3
V: TRBV12-3/TRBV12-4
D: .
CDR3: CASSFTDTQYF
DNA: TGTGCCAGCAGTTTTACGGATACGCAGTATTTT

size: .
J: TRBJ1-2
V: TRBV5-5
D: TRBD1
CDR3: CASSPGQGRIYGYTF
DNA: TGTGCCAGCAGCCCAGGACAGGGTAGAATCTATGGCTACACCTTC

size: .
J: TRBJ2-2
V: TRBV11-2
D: TRBD2
CDR3: CASSLVAGGTGELFF
DNA: TGTGCCAGCAGCTTAGTAGCGGGGGGCACCGGGGAGCTGTTTTTT

size: once
J: TRBJ1-3
V: TRBV10-1
D: .
CDR3: CASSESRYTGGNTIYF
DNA: TGCGCCAGCAGTGAGTCGAGGTATACGGGAGGAAACACCATATATTTT

size: .
J: TRBJ2-7
V: TRBV10-3
D: TRBD2
CDR3: CAISEQAGGQYEQYF
DNA: TGTGCCATCAGTGAGCAAGCGGGGGGCCAATACGAGCAGTACTTC

size: .
J: TRBJ2-3
V: TRBV5-1
D: .
CDR3: CASRPLGGETDTQYF
DNA: TGCGCCAGCAGGCCTCTGGGCGGGGAGACAGATACGCAGTATTTT

size: .
J: TRBJ2-6
V: TRBV7-2
D: .
CDR3: CASSSPAGQTSGANVLTF
DNA: TGTGCCAGCAGCTCGCCCGCCGGACAAACCTCTGGGGCCAACGTCCTGACTTTC